This passage covers 27 T cell receptor beta chains from one sample sequenced in a study of glioma-infiltrating T cells (dated by TCRdb to 2016 to 2018). Sequenced on an Illumina MiSeq. TCR alpha and beta CDR3 regions were amplified with the iRepertoire nested amplicon-rescue multiplex PCR (arm-PCR) platform from RNA. Using fastp trimming at Q25 and MiXCR clonotype assembly, TCRdb reanalyzed the public sequencing data and kept in-frame beta chains. Every CDR3 protein is listed once, alongside the most common genes and DNA of its rows. The sample includes about 410,000 distinct CDR3 sequences, with approximately 42% observed a single time. Of the sample, around 13% is held by the ten largest clones. Sequenced input: glioma tissue, nonneoplastic brain tissue, or PBMCs (not recorded which). The source is a human donor with low-grade glioma or glioblastoma, undergoing nonglioma brain surgery, or in good health (not recorded which).

This clonotype has at least ten counts. The chain recombines TRBV27 with TRBJ2-1; tentative D call: TRBD1 (6 bases). CDR3 length equals 15 residues. Per germline, CDR1 MNHEY and CDR2 SMNVEV (reference sequence). V was shortened by 7 bases and J by 1 base, with 14 bases between the two germline ends. The CDR3 loop reads CASTMVGGSYNEQFF. In nucleotides, the CDR3 is TGTGCCAGCACCATGGTAGGGGGTTCCTACAATGAGCAGTTCTTC.

This clonotype was recorded a few times. The chain joins TRBV6-6 to TRBJ2-7, with D hard to call. Trimming shortened V by 1 base and J by 4 bases, and 8 bases separated the two germline ends. From germline, CDR1 is MNHNY and CDR2 SVGAGI (reference sequence). The CDR3 runs to 13 residues. Here the CDR3 reads CASSYFEIYEQYF. The CDR3 nucleotides are TGTGCCAGCAGTTACTTTGAAATTTACGAGCAGTACTTC.

With respect to this clonotype: A read error may produce the germline difference seen at one junction end. V usage is TRBV27 and J usage is TRBJ1-1; D perhaps matches TRBD1 (5 bases). Germline CDR1 reads MNHEY; CDR2 reads SMNVEV (reference sequence). There are 13 residues in the CDR3. The chain's CDR3 is CAGSLRDGTEDFF. CDR3 coding DNA: TGTGCCGGCAGTCTCCGGGACGGGACTGAAGATTTCTTT.

This sequence joins TRBV10-3 and TRBJ2-4; the D is unclear. V lost 2 bases to trimming and J lost 8 bases, with 13 bases between them. The V gene's germline CDR1 is ENHRY and CDR2 SYGVKD. The CDR3 extends over 14 amino acids. CDR3: CAISEGPTGHIQYF. For the CDR3, the DNA is TGTGCCATCAGTGAGGGACCTACCGGACACATTCAGTACTTC.

The sample holds a few counts of this clonotype. This chain joins TRBV20-1 and TRBJ2-1; 7 bases map to TRBD2. Germline CDR1 is DFQATT and CDR2 is SNEGSKA (reference sequence). V was pared by 0 bases and J by 10 bases, with 6 bases of the junction left unmatched. There are 13 residues in the CDR3. The CDR3 nucleotides are TGCAGTGCTAGAGAGGCTAGCGGAGGGGAGCAGTTCTTC. This gives the protein CSAREASGGEQFF.

This clonotype occurred many times. The chain links TRBV6-2 or TRBV6-3 to TRBJ2-7; D gene ambiguous. The CDR3 is made up of 12 amino acids. V lost 6 bases and J 4 bases, leaving 10 bases between the germline ends. Per germline, CDR1 MNHEY and CDR2 SVGEGT. CDR3 sequence: CASSTIGYEQYF. CDR3 bases: TGTGCCAGCAGCACCATCGGATACGAGCAGTACTTC.

The rearrangement joins TRBV5-1 to TRBJ2-5; unclear D gene. V lost 4 bases, J lost 5 bases, and 15 bases lay in between. Germline CDR1 SGHRS, CDR2 YFSETQ. This CDR3 is 14 amino acids long. The CDR3 DNA reads as TGCGCCAGCAGCCCCCTCCGGGTTATGGAGACCCAGTACTTC. It translates to CASSPLRVMETQYF.

As regards this clonotype: This is likely a read error, given that the CDR3 carries no conserved phenylalanine or tryptophan at its end. The chain employs TRBV6-2 or TRBV6-3 and TRBJ2-5; a possible D gene is TRBD1 (6 bases). Germline V gene data show CDR1 as MNHEY and CDR2 as SVGEGT. Trimming removed 6 bases from V and 2 bases from J, with 16 bases in between. This CDR3 region has 15 residues. The CDR3 nucleotides read TGTGCCAGCAGCCCGGGTTTGACAGGACAAGAGACCCAGTACCTC. This translates into CASSPGLTGQETQYL.

There are many counts of this clonotype. The chain is built from TRBV27 and TRBJ2-7; D not certain. The V gene lost 5 bases and the J gene lost 4 bases, with 9 bases spanning the gap. The CDR3 has 12 amino acids. CDR1 and CDR2 (germline): MNHEY, SMNVEV (reference sequence). The CDR3 region has the DNA TGTGCCAGCAGTCCCAAAGGATACGAGCAGTACTTC. Its protein is CASSPKGYEQYF.

In the case of this clonotype: Just one base apart from a much larger clone, this may be a read error. This chain uses TRBV27 with TRBJ1-1; D uncertain. CDR3 length: 15 residues. From germline, CDR1 is MNHEY and CDR2 SMNVEV (reference sequence). This chain's CDR3 is CASSRNTVLNTEASF. The CDR3 region has the DNA TGTGCCAGCAGTCGTAATACAGTACTGAACACTGAAGCTTCCTTT.

The J gene is TRBJ1-2, the V gene TRBV18, with TRBD1 matching over 10 bases. Germline V gene sequence: CDR1 KGHSH, CDR2 LQKENI. This CDR3 has 15 amino acids. With 6 bases clipped from V and 5 bases from J, the junction kept 9 bases outside the gene matches. The CDR3 DNA reads as TGTGCCAGCTCGTTGGACAGGGGGGCTTTGTATGGCTACACCTTC. It translates to CASSLDRGALYGYTF.

V and J are TRBV27 and TRBJ1-1; possibly TRBD1 for D (6 bases). The V gene's germline CDR1 is MNHEY and CDR2 SMNVEV (reference sequence). The CDR3 is 14 amino acids. The V end lost 3 bases, the J end lost 5 bases, and 13 bases lay between the germline ends. The CDR3 coding sequence is TGTGCCAGCAGTTTTACACAGGGAAAAACTGAAGCTTTCTTT. Residues: CASSFTQGKTEAFF.

The sample holds many counts of this clonotype. The chain joins TRBV6-1 to TRBJ1-2; 7 nucleotides line up with TRBD1. The CDR3 totals 15 residues. Germline CDR1 reads MNHNS; CDR2 reads SASEGT. V dropped 5 bases and J dropped 4; count of bases not matched to a gene: 10. CDR3 sequence reads: CASSNRGQASYGYTF. The CDR3 nucleotides read TGTGCCAGCAGTAACCGTGGACAGGCCTCCTATGGCTACACCTTC.

Worth noting for this clonotype: An end of the junction does not agree with germline; a read error may underlie this. This rearrangement joins TRBV6-1 to TRBJ2-4; D unresolved. The CDR3 is 17 residues long. The germline V gene encodes CDR1 MNHNS and CDR2 SASEGT. This CDR3 is CAISELGPRLAKNIQYF. Written as DNA, the CDR3 is TGTGCCATCAGTGAGCTCGGACCAAGACTAGCCAAAAACATTCAGTACTTC.

In the case of this clonotype: One junction end disagrees with the germline gene, perhaps due to a read error. The CDR3 protein is CASSLIGYIEQFF. CDR3 DNA: TGTGCCAGCAGTTTAATAGGGTACATTGAGCAGTTCTTC. The genes are TRBV28 and TRBJ2-1; no firm D call. CDR1 and CDR2 from the germline V gene are MDHEN and SYDVKM. This CDR3 has 13 amino acids.

In this sample, this clonotype turned up a few times. V is TRBV5-4 and J is TRBJ2-7; TRBD1 matches at 7 bases. The CDR3 length is 16 residues. CDR1 and CDR2 from the germline V gene are SGHNT and YYREEE (reference sequence). The ends lost 4 bases at V and 0 bases at J; junction bases unmatched: 10. The CDR3 is CASSDPGQTISYEQYF. The CDR3 DNA follows: TGTGCCAGCAGCGACCCGGGACAGACGATCTCCTACGAGCAGTACTTC.

About this clonotype itself: Just one base apart from a much larger clone, this may be a read error. This rearrangement joins TRBV7-8 to TRBJ2-3, with unresolved D. The CDR3 is 13 residues long. The germline V gene encodes CDR1 SGHVS and CDR2 FQNEAQ. Here the CDR3 DNA reads TGTGCCAGCATCTTAGTCTTGGCAGATACGCAGTATTTT. Its protein is CASILVLADTQYF.

On this clonotype: Being one base from a much bigger clone, this may be a read error. The conserved final phenylalanine or tryptophan is absent from the CDR3, which likely points to a read error. The V and J genes are TRBV6-2 or TRBV6-3 and TRBJ1-1, with D unclear. This CDR3 has 13 residues. Germline CDR1 reads MNHEY; CDR2 reads SVGEGT. V lost 6 bases and J lost 1, with 9 bases in between. DNA for the CDR3: TGTGCCAGCAGAAGACGAGCGAACACTGAAGCTTTCTCT. The encoded protein is CASRRRANTEAFS.

On this clonotype itself: Likely a read error: the CDR3 ends without its conserved phenylalanine or tryptophan. The chain is built from TRBV12-3 or TRBV12-4 and TRBJ1-5; perhaps TRBD1 as D (5 bases). Trimming pared 1 base from V and 4 bases from J, leaving 14 bases between. The CDR3 has 16 residues. The CDR3 sequence: CASSLDGRVRNQPQHS. CDR3 sequence (DNA): TGTGCCAGCAGTTTAGACGGCAGGGTTAGGAATCAGCCCCAGCATTCT.

This chain links TRBV9 with TRBJ1-2, with no clear D. Germline CDR1 is SGDLS and CDR2 is YYNGEE. The CDR3 covers 16 residues. V was clipped by 3 bases and J by 3 bases, with 18 bases between them. CDR3 DNA: TGTGCCAGCAGCGAGCCACCTAGGGCTCCCGACTATGGCTACACCTTC. Protein: CASSEPPRAPDYGYTF.

V usage is TRBV12-3 or TRBV12-4 and J usage is TRBJ2-5, with 7 bases matching TRBD2. The CDR3 has 13 amino acids. J was trimmed by 5 bases and V by 3 bases; bases with no gene match: 3. The CDR3: CASSLLLAETQYF. CDR3 in DNA: TGTGCCAGCAGTTTGTTACTAGCGGAGACCCAGTACTTC.

Points on this clonotype: This may arise from a read error, as a much more abundant clone is one base away. V usage is TRBV6-2 or TRBV6-3 and J usage is TRBJ2-7, with D perhaps matching TRBD1 (5 bases). The CDR3 length is 12 residues. In germline, CDR1 is MNHEY, CDR2 SVGEGT. Trimming removed 5 bases at V and 2 bases at J, with 7 bases between. This CDR3 reads CASSRTTYEQYF. The CDR3, as DNA: TGTGCCAGCAGTCGGACAACCTACGAGCAGTACTTC.

A few counts support this clonotype. The rearrangement uses TRBV20-1 and TRBJ2-1; D ambiguous. The CDR3 has 15 residues. With 0 bases removed from V and 3 bases from J, the gap between germline ends came to 12 bases. Germline CDR1 is DFQATT and CDR2 is SNEGSKA (reference sequence). CDR3 DNA sequence: TGCAGTGCTAGAGATCACGCCTTGCACTACAATGAGCAGTTCTTC. Translated, it gives CSARDHALHYNEQFF.

The V call is TRBV5-4, the J call TRBJ1-2; D is possibly TRBD1 (5 bases). Germline lookup yields CDR1 SGHNT and CDR2 YYREEE (reference sequence). This CDR3 contains 12 residues. The germline V and J ends were trimmed by 5 bases and 4 bases, with 9 bases remaining between them. CDR3 in DNA: TGTGCCAGCAGTTACGACAGCTATGGCTACACCTTC. Protein sequence: CASSYDSYGYTF.

The chain employs TRBV7-2 and TRBJ2-7, with unresolved D. There are 13 residues in the CDR3. The germline gives CDR1 SGHTA, CDR2 FQGNSA. V shed 6 bases and J shed 2 bases, with 11 bases lying between them. The chain's CDR3 is CASSLSLPYEQYF. The DNA for the CDR3 is TGTGCCAGCAGTCTCTCGCTTCCCTACGAGCAGTACTTC.

V usage is TRBV20-1 and J usage is TRBJ1-1; unclear D gene. The V gene's germline CDR1 is DFQATT and CDR2 SNEGSKA (reference sequence). The V and J ends lost 6 bases and 2 bases respectively, with 19 bases between them. The CDR3 runs to 15 residues. The CDR3 region has the DNA TGCAGTGCCCAGCGCGCGGGGAGTATAAACACTGAAGCTTTCTTT. Translation: CSAQRAGSINTEAFF.

J is TRBJ1-6 and V is TRBV6-1, with D perhaps matching TRBD1 (6 bases). Germline loops: CDR1 MNHNS, CDR2 SASEGT. The V gene lost 2 bases and the J gene lost 8 bases, with 13 bases spanning the gap. The CDR3 is made up of 15 amino acids. The CDR3 region is CASSEFQGKYSPLHF. CDR3 sequence (DNA): TGTGCCAGCAGTGAATTCCAGGGGAAATATTCACCCCTCCACTTT.